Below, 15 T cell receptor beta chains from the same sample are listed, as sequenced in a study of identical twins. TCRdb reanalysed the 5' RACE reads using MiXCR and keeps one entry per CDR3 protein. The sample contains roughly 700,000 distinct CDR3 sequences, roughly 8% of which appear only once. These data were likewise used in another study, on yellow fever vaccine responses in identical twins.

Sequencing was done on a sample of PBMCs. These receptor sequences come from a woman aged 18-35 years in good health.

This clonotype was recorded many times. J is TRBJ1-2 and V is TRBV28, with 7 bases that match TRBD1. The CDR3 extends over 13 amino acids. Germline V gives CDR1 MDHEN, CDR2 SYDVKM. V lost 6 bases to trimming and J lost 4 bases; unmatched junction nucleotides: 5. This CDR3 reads CASRPGQLYGYTF. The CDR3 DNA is TGTGCCAGCAGGCCGGGACAGCTCTATGGCTACACCTTC.

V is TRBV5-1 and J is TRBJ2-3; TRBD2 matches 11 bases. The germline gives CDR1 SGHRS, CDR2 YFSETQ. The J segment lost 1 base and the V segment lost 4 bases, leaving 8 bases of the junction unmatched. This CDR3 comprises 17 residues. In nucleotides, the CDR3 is TGCGCCAGCAGCCTCGCACTAGCGGGGGACGGCACAGATACGCAGTATTTT. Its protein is CASSLALAGDGTDTQYF.

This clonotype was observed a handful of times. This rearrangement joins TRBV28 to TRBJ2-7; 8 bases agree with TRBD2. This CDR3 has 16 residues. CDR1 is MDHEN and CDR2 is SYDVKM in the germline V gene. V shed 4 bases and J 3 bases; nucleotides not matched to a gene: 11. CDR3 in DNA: TGTGCCAGCAGTTCGGAGATAGCGGGGAGTTTCTACGAGCAGTACTTC. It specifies CASSSEIAGSFYEQYF.

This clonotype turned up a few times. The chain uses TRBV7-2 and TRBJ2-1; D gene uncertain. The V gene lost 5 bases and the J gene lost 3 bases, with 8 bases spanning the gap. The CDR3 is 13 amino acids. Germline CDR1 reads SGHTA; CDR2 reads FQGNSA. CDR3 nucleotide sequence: TGTGCCAGCAGCATTCTCAGCTACAATGAGCAGTTCTTC. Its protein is CASSILSYNEQFF.

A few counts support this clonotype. CDR3 nucleotides: TGTGCCAGCAGTTACCCAGACGACAGGGAAGACTACGAGCAGTACTTC. Translated, it gives CASSYPDDREDYEQYF. V and J are TRBV6-2 or TRBV6-3 and TRBJ2-7; 7 bases align to TRBD1. The CDR3 sequence is 16 residues long. V was clipped by 2 bases and J by 3 bases; unmatched bases: 10. CDR1 and CDR2 from the germline V gene are MNHEY and SVGEGT.

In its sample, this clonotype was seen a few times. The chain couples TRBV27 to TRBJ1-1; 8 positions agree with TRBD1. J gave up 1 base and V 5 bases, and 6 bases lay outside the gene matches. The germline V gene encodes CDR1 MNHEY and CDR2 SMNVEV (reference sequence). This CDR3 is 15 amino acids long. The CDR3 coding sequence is TGTGCCAGCAGTCCAGAGGACAGGGCGAACACTGAAGCTTTCTTT. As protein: CASSPEDRANTEAFF.

In nucleotides, the CDR3 is TGCAGCGTTGAGGCTAGCGGGGGGGCAACAGATACGCAGTATTTT. The encoded protein is CSVEASGGATDTQYF. The chain employs TRBV29-1 and TRBJ2-3, with 12 bases lining up with TRBD2. The CDR3 spans 15 residues. Trimming removed 3 bases from V and 3 bases from J; junction bases left unmatched: 4. CDR1 is SQVTM and CDR2 is ANQGSEA in the germline V gene.

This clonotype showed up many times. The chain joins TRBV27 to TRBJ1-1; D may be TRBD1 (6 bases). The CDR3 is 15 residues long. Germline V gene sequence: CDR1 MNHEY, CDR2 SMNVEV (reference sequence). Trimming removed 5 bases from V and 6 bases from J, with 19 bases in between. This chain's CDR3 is CASSLGPYRGAEAFF. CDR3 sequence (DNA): TGTGCCAGCAGTCTCGGACCTTATAGGGGGGCTGAAGCTTTCTTT.

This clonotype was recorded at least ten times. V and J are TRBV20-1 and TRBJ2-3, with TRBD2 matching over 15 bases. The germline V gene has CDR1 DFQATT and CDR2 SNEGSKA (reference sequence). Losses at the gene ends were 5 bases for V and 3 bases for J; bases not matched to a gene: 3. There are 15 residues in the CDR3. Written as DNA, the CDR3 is TGCAGTGCTTGGACTAGCGGGAGGGGAACAGATACGCAGTATTTT. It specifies CSAWTSGRGTDTQYF.

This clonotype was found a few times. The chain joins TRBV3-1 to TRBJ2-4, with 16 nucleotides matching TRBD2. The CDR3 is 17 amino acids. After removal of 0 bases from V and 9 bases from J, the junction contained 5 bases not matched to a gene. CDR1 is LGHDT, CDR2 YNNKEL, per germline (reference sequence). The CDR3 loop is CASSQEGTSGRAAIQYF. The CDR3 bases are TGTGCCAGCAGCCAAGAGGGGACTAGCGGGAGGGCCGCCATTCAGTACTTC.

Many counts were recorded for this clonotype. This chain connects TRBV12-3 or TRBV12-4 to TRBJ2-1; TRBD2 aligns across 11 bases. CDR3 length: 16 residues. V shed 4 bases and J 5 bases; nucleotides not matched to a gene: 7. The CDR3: CASSSSSGRDDNEQFF. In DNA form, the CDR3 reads TGTGCCAGCAGTTCGAGTAGCGGGAGGGACGACAATGAGCAGTTCTTC.

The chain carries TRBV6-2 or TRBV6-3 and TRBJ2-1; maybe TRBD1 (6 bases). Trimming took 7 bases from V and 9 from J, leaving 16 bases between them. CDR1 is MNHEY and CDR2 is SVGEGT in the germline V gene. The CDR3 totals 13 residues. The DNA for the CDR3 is TGTGCCAGCATAAGGAGTGGGGGCGCTGAGCAGTTCTTC. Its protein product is CASIRSGGAEQFF.

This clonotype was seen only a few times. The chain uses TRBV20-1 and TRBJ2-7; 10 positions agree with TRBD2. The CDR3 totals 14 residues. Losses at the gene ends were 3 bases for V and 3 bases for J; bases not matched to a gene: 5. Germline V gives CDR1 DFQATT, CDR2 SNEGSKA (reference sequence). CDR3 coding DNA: TGCAGTGCTAGGAGCGGGAGGGAGATCTACGAGCAGTACTTC. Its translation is CSARSGREIYEQYF.

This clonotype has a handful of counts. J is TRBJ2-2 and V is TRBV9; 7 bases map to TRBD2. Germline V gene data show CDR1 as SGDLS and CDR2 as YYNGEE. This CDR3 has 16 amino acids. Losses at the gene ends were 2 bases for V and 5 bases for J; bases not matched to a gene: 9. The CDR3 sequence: CASSVTWTRRTGELFF. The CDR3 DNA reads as TGTGCCAGCAGCGTCACCTGGACTAGGAGGACCGGGGAGCTGTTTTTT.

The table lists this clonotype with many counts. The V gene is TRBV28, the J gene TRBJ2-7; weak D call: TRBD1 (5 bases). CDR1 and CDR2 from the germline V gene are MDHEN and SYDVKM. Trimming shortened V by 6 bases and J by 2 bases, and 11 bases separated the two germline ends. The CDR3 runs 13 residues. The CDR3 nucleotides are TGTGCCAGCAGAGAGACAGCTGCCTACGAGCAGTACTTC. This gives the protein CASRETAAYEQYF.